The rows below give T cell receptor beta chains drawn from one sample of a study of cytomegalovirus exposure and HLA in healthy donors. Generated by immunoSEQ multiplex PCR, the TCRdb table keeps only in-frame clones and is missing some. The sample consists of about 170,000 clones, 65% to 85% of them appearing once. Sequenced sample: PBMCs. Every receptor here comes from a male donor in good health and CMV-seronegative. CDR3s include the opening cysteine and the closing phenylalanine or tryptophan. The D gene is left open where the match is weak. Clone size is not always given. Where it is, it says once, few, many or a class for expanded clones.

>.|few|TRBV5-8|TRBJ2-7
CASSWGLNFEQYF
TGTGCCAGCAGCTGGGGGCTGAACTTCGAGCAGTACTTC
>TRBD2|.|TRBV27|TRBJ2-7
CATRLAGKYEQYF
TGTGCCACCCGACTAGCGGGGAAATACGAGCAGTACTTC
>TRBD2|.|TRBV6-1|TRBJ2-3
CASSEPPGRGRVGTQYF
TGTGCCAGCAGTGAACCTCCGGGACGAGGGAGGGTAGGGACGCAGTATTTT
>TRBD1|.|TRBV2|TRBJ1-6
CASSEDRGLWNSPLHF
TGTGCCAGCAGTGAAGACAGGGGGCTATGGAATTCACCCCTCCACTTT
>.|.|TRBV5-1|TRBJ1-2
CASSLSVGGQGYTF
TGCGCCAGCAGCTTGTCGGTCGGGGGTCAAGGCTACACCTTC
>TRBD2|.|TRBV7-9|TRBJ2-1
CASSLAKGREGLEQFF
TGTGCCAGCAGCTTAGCAAAAGGGCGGGAGGGACTTGAGCAGTTCTTC
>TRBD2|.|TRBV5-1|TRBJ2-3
CASTSGGAWTDTQYF
TGCGCCAGCACAAGCGGGGGGGCTTGGACAGATACGCAGTATTTT
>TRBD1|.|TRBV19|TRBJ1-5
CASSPGQVYQPQHF
TGTGCCAGTAGTCCAGGACAGGTCTATCAGCCCCAGCATTTT
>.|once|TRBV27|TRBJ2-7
CASSLQQAGYEQYF
TGTGCCAGCAGTTTACAACAGGCCGGCTACGAGCAGTACTTC
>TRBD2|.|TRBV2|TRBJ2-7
CASSLTSAQAYEQYF
TGTGCCAGCAGTTTGACTAGCGCTCAGGCCTACGAGCAGTACTTC
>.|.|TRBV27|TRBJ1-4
CATSGDRTNEKLFF
TGTGCCACCTCGGGGGACCGCACTAATGAAAAACTGTTTTTT
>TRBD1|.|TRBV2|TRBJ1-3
CASSQARTGGNTIYF
TGTGCCAGCAGCCAAGCGAGGACAGGAGGAAACACCATATATTTT
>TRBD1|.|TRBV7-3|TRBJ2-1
CASSQGAGNEQFF
TGTGCCAGCAGCCAGGGGGCTGGTAATGAGCAGTTCTTC
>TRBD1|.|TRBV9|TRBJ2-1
CASSPKQQGAYNEQFF
TGTGCCAGCAGCCCGAAACAACAGGGGGCCTACAATGAGCAGTTCTTC
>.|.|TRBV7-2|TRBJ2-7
CASSLALLELYF
TGTGCCAGCAGCTTAGCGCTGCTTGAGTTGTACTTC
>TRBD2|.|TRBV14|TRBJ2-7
CASSQESGRYEQYF
TGTGCCAGCAGCCAAGAAAGCGGGAGATACGAGCAGTACTTC
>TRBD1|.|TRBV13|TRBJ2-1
CASSLAGGQGVLEQFF
TGTGCCAGCAGCTTAGCTGGGGGACAGGGGGTGTTAGAGCAGTTCTTC
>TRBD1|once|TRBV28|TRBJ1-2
CASSPGGRGYTF
TGTGCCAGCAGTCCAGGGGGCCGGGGCTACACCTTC